What follows are 7 T cell receptor beta chains derived from one specimen sequenced in a study of molecular identifiers for immune sequencing clone quantification. TCRdb recomputed calls from the PCR reads with MiXCR, one row per CDR3 protein. The sample contains some 320,000 distinct CDR3 sequences, over 20% of which appear only once. The specimen sequenced was naive CD8+ T cells from blood, with Jurkat cell RNA spiked in. Subset denoted: FACS-sorted CD8+CD4-CCR7+CD45RA+ naive T cells. Receptor source: a human donor in good health. Some libraries in this study had Jurkat cell RNA spiked in.

In regard to this clonotype: It may be a read error: a sequence one base away is much more abundant. The chain has TRBV24-1 and TRBJ1-5; D is unclear. Germline values: CDR1 KGHDR, CDR2 SFDVKD. The length of the CDR3 is 16 residues. CDR3: CATSESSPYSNQPRHF. The DNA of the CDR3 is TGTGCCACCAGTGAATCAAGTCCATATAGCAATCAGCCCCGGCATTTT.

In this sample, this clonotype turned up many times. The chain couples TRBV7-9 to TRBJ2-7; a possible D gene is TRBD1 (6 bases). Trimming took 5 bases from V and 0 from J, leaving 11 bases between them. Germline loops: CDR1 SEHNR, CDR2 FQNEAQ (reference sequence). The CDR3 runs 14 residues. The chain's CDR3 is CASSGTGSSYEQYF. The CDR3, as DNA: TGTGCCAGCAGCGGCACAGGGAGCTCCTACGAGCAGTACTTC.

For this clonotype: Without the conserved terminal phenylalanine or tryptophan, this CDR3 likely stems from a read error. The chain is built from TRBV4-3 and TRBJ2-4; D tentatively fits TRBD1 or TRBD2 (6 bases each). CDR1 and CDR2 from the germline V gene are LGHNA and YSLEER. V was cut by 0 bases and J by 7 bases, with 25 bases left in between. The CDR3 runs to 19 residues. The CDR3 DNA follows: TGCGCCAGCAGCCAAGAGACAACAGTAGGGGGACTGGGATGGAACATTCAGTACCTC. It yields the protein CASSQETTVGGLGWNIQYL.

This clonotype was recorded once. A much larger clone sits a single nucleotide away, making a read error possible. The J gene is TRBJ1-1, the V gene TRBV6-5, with D perhaps matching TRBD1 (5 bases). This CDR3 is 15 amino acids long. Per germline, CDR1 MNHEY and CDR2 SVGAGI. V was clipped by 4 bases and J by 6 bases, with 18 bases between them. CDR3 DNA sequence: TGTGCCAGCAGTTCAAGCCCAGGGCTGGGCGCTGAAGCTTTCTTT. Amino acid sequence: CASSSSPGLGAEAFF.

This clonotype appeared many times. The chain recombines TRBV7-6 with TRBJ2-3, with TRBD2 matching over 12 bases. The CDR3 totals 16 residues. Trimming removed 4 bases from V and 7 bases from J; junction bases left unmatched: 9. Germline V gives CDR1 SGHVS, CDR2 FNYEAQ. The CDR3 DNA sequence: TGTGCCAGCAGCTCAGGACTAGCGGGATCTGTGAATACGCAGTATTTT. Its protein product is CASSSGLAGSVNTQYF.

Ten or more counts support this clonotype. This rearrangement joins TRBV27 to TRBJ1-1; no clear D gene. V was trimmed by 3 bases and J by 1 base, leaving 6 bases between them. Germline CDR1 is MNHEY and CDR2 is SMNVEV (reference sequence). The CDR3 length is 13 residues. Here the CDR3 reads CASSFNGNTEAFF. The CDR3 DNA sequence: TGTGCCAGCAGTTTTAACGGGAACACTGAAGCTTTCTTT.

There are many counts of this clonotype. The V call is TRBV11-2, the J call TRBJ2-1; D might be TRBD1 (5 bases). Trimming removed 0 bases at V and 4 bases at J, with 10 bases between. The CDR3 has 15 amino acids. The V gene's germline CDR1 is SGHAT and CDR2 FQNNGV. In DNA form, the CDR3 reads TGTGCCAGCAGCTTAGAAGCAGGGCGATACAATGAGCAGTTCTTC. Translation gives CASSLEAGRYNEQFF.